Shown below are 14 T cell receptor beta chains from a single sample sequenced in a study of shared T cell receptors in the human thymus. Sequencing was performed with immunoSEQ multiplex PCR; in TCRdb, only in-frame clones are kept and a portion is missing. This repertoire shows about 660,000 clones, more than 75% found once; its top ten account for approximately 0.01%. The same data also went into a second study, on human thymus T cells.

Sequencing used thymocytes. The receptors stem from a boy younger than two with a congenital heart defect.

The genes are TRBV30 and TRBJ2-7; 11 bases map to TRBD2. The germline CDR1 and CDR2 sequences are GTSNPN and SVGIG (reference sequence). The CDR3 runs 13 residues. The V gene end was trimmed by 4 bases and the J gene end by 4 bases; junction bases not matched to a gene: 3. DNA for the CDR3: TGTGCCTGGACTCTAGCGGGAGGTTACGAGCAGTACTTC. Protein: CAWTLAGGYEQYF.

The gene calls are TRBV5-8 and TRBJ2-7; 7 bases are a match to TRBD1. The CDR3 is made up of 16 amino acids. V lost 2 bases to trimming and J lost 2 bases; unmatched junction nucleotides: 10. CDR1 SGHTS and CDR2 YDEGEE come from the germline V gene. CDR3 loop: CASSFSPGQRPYEQYF. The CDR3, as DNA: TGTGCCAGCAGCTTCTCACCGGGACAGCGGCCCTACGAGCAGTACTTC. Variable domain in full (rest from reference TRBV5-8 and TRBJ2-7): EAGVTQSPTHLIKTRGQQATLRCSPISGHTSVYWYQQALGLGLQFLLWYDEGEERNRGNFPPRFSGRQFPNYSSELNVNALELEDSALYLCASSFSPGQRPYEQYFGPGTRLTVT.

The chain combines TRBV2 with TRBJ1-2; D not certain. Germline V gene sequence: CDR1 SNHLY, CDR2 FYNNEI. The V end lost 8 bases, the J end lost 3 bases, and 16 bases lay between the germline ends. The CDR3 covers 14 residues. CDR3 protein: CASAPGSQDYGYTF. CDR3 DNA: TGTGCCAGCGCTCCCGGGTCACAAGACTATGGCTACACCTTC.

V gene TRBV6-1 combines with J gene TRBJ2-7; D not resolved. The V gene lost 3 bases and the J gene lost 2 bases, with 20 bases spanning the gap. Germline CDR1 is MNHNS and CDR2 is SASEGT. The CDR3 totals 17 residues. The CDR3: CASSDQLDMAITYEQYF. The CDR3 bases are TGTGCCAGCAGTGATCAGTTAGACATGGCGATTACCTACGAGCAGTACTTC.

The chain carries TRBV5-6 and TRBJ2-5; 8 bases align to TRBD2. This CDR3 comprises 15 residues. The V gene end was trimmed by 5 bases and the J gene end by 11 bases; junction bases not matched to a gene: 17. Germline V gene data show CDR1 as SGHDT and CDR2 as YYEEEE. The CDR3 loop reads CASSYSGKGSGEQYF. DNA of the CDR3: TGTGCCAGCAGTTATAGCGGGAAGGGGTCCGGGGAGCAGTACTTC.

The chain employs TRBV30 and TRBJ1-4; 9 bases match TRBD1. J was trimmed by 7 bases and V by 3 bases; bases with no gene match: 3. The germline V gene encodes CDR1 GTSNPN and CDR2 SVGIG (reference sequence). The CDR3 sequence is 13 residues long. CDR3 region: CAWRDRGREKLFF. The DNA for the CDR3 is TGTGCCTGGAGGGACAGGGGACGTGAAAAACTGTTTTTT.

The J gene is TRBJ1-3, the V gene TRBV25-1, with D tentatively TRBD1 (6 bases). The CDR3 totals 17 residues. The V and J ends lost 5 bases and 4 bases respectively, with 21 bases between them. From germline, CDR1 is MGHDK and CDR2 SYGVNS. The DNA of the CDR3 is TGTGCCAGCAGTCCAAAGAAGGTTACAGGGAGAGGAAACACCATATATTTT. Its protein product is CASSPKKVTGRGNTIYF.

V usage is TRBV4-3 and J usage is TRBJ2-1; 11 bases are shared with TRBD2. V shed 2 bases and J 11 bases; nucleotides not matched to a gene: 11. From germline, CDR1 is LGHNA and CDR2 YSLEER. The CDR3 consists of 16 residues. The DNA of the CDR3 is TGCGCCAGCAGCCAACTAGCGGGAGGATCCTACACGCAGCAGTTCTTC. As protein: CASSQLAGGSYTQQFF.

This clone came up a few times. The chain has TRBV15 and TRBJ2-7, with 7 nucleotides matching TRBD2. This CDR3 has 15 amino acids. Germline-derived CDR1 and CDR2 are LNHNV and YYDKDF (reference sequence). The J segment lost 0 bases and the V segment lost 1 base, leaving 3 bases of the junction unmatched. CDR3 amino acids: CATSRGEGPSYEQYF. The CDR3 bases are TGTGCCACCAGCAGAGGGGAGGGGCCCTCCTACGAGCAGTACTTC.

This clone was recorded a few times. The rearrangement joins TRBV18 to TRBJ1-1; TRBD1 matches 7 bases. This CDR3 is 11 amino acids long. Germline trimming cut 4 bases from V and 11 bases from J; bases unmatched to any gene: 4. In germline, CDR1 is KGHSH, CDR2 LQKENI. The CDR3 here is CASSHRGCAFF. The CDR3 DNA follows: TGTGCCAGCTCACACAGGGGATGCGCTTTCTTT.

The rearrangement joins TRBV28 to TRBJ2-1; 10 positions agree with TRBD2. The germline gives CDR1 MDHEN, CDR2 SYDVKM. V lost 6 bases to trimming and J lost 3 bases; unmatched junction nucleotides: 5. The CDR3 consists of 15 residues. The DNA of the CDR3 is TGTGCCAGCAGACTAGCGGGACTTCTCTACAATGAGCAGTTCTTC. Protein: CASRLAGLLYNEQFF.

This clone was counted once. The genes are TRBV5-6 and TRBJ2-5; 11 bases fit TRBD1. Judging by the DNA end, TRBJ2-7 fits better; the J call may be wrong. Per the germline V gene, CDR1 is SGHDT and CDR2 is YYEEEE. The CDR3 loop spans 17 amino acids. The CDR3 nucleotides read TGTGCCAGCAGCCCTCCGAGGACAGGGGGCGTGGAGGACGAGCAGTACTTC. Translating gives CASSPPRTGGVEDEQYF.

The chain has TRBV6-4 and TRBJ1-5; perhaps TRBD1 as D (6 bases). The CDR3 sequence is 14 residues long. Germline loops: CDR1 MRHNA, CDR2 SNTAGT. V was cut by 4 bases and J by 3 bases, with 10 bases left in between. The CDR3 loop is CASSGWTVNQPQHF. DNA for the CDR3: TGTGCCAGCAGTGGTTGGACAGTCAATCAGCCCCAGCATTTT.

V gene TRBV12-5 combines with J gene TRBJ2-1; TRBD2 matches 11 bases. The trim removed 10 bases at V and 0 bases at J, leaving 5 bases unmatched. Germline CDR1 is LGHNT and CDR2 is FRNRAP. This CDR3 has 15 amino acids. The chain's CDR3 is CAIGTSGSSYNEQFF. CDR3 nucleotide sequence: TGTGCTATCGGAACTAGCGGGAGCTCCTACAATGAGCAGTTCTTC.